The clone carrying this TCR beta chain was counted many times. The sample belongs to a study of T cell repertoires in cytomegalovirus infection. The CDR3 consists of 14 residues. The junction had 5 bases not matched to a gene; V was cut back by 5 bases and J by 2 bases. TCRdb passed the reads through MiXCR, listing each CDR3 protein once. The sample includes hundreds of thousands of distinct CDR3 sequences, about a sixth of them seen just once. The chain has TRBV12-3 or TRBV12-4 and TRBJ1-2; the match to TRBD1 covers 7 bases. The origin of this receptor is a human donor in good health (CMV status not recorded). Some clones in this sample may be carry-over from other donors' samples. Sequencing input: PBMCs. The CDR3 spells CASSNPGQNYGYTF. DNA of the CDR3: TGTGCCAGCAGTAACCCGGGACAGAACTATGGCTACACCTTC.